This passage covers 29 T cell receptor beta chains from one sample sequenced in a study of vaccination effects on CD4 cells after COVID-19. Using immunoSEQ multiplex PCR, the repertoire was profiled, and TCRdb retains in-frame clones only, with some absent. Among some 40,000 clones, roughly 80% were seen once, and the ten largest hold about 2.8%. No antigen has been assigned to these receptors. Once cultured for 9 to 11 days, the cells underwent separation to obtain CD4+ T cells. The material sequenced was CD4+ T cells from PBMCs cultured without peptide, taken before COVID-19 vaccination. These TCRs come from a human donor who received a COVID-19 vaccine.

The sample holds one count of this clone. The chain combines TRBV5-1 with TRBJ2-5; no definite D call. Germline-derived CDR1 and CDR2 are SGHRS and YFSETQ. V shed 6 bases and J shed 0 bases, with 15 bases lying between them. This CDR3 has 15 amino acids. CDR3 residues: CASNPLVSDQETQYF. DNA for the CDR3: TGCGCCAGCAACCCCTTGGTATCAGACCAAGAGACCCAGTACTTC.

The genes are TRBV27 and TRBJ2-3, with D possibly being TRBD1 or TRBD2 (5 bases each). The V and J ends lost 5 bases and 4 bases respectively, with 10 bases between them. Germline-derived CDR1 and CDR2 are MNHEY and SMNVEV (reference sequence). CDR3 length equals 13 residues. CDR3 nucleotides: TGTGCCAGCAGTAGAATGGGGGCAGATACGCAGTATTTT. It encodes CASSRMGADTQYF.

The chain couples TRBV5-5 to TRBJ2-1, with D unclear. This CDR3 has 16 amino acids. V was clipped by 0 bases and J by 4 bases, with 14 bases between them. The V gene's germline CDR1 is SGHKS and CDR2 YYEKEE (reference sequence). CDR3: CASSLEGLRGYNEQFF. DNA for the CDR3: TGTGCCAGCAGCTTGGAAGGTTTGAGAGGTTACAATGAGCAGTTCTTC. The entire variable domain, with the rest obtained from reference TRBV5-5 and TRBJ2-1, is as follows: DAGVTQSPTHLIKTRGQQVTLRCSPISGHKSVSWYQQVLGQGPQFIFQYYEKEERGRGNFPDRFSARQFPNYSSELNVNALLLGDSALYLCASSLEGLRGYNEQFFGPGTRLTVL.

This clone came up a few times. V usage is TRBV4-1 and J usage is TRBJ2-3, with 8 bases identical to TRBD2. CDR1 and CDR2 from the germline V gene are MGHRA and YSYEKL. This CDR3 is built from 20 residues. V was pared by 1 base and J by 1 base, with 16 bases of the junction left unmatched. The CDR3 nucleotides are TGCGCCAGCAGCCAAGCTCCCGGGAGGGTGGGTTCTCGGGGCACAGATACGCAGTATTTT. It codes for CASSQAPGRVGSRGTDTQYF.

V and J are TRBV6-5 and TRBJ2-5; D possibly corresponds to TRBD1 (6 bases). V was trimmed by 6 bases and J by 4 bases, leaving 18 bases between them. Germline CDR1 MNHEY, CDR2 SVGAGI. The CDR3 has 15 amino acids. The CDR3 region has the DNA TGTGCCAGCAGCCGGAACAGGGCCCATCCAGAGACCCAGTACTTC. It codes for CASSRNRAHPETQYF.

This rearrangement joins TRBV10-1 to TRBJ2-5; TRBD1 matches 8 bases. V lost 4 bases and J lost 2; bases outside the gene matches: 6. The CDR3 covers 15 residues. Looked up from germline, CDR1 is WNHNN and CDR2 is SYGVQD (reference sequence). The CDR3 protein is CASSGQGAGQETQYF. CDR3 in DNA: TGCGCCAGCAGTGGCCAGGGGGCCGGACAAGAGACCCAGTACTTC.

The chain is built from TRBV2 and TRBJ1-4, with TRBD1 matching 9 bases. The CDR3 runs to 15 residues. The V and J ends lost 6 bases and 3 bases, in that order; junction bases with no gene match: 5. Germline V gene sequence: CDR1 SNHLY, CDR2 FYNNEI. For the CDR3, the DNA is TGTGCCAGCAGGGCACAGGGGGCGCCTAATGAAAAACTGTTTTTT. Its translation is CASRAQGAPNEKLFF.

This chain links TRBV29-1 with TRBJ1-1; possible D gene TRBD1, 6 bases. The length of the CDR3 is 13 residues. Germline values: CDR1 SQVTM, CDR2 ANQGSEA. Trimming stripped 7 bases from V and 8 bases from J, with 20 bases between. The CDR3 DNA reads as TGCAGCGGATTACAAGGGGGGCCTTCGGAAGCTTTCTTT. Translated, it gives CSGLQGGPSEAFF.

Only one count was recorded for this clone. The genes are TRBV18 and TRBJ1-4, with D possibly matching TRBD1 (5 bases). Trimming removed 3 bases from V and 7 bases from J, with 9 bases in between. The CDR3 is 13 residues long. The V gene's germline CDR1 is KGHSH and CDR2 LQKENI. The CDR3 is CASSPTAIEKLFF. Here the CDR3 DNA reads TGTGCCAGCTCACCGACAGCCATTGAAAAACTGTTTTTT.

This clone was picked up a small number of times. The V and J genes are TRBV6-5 and TRBJ1-6; 8 bases match TRBD1. The CDR3 totals 16 residues. V shed 2 bases, J shed 6 bases, and the junction held 6 bases outside the gene matches. Looked up from germline, CDR1 is MNHEY and CDR2 is SVGAGI. The CDR3 DNA is TGTGCCAGCAGTTACGATGGGACAGGAGTTAATTCACCCCTCCACTTT. Its translation is CASSYDGTGVNSPLHF.

This chain joins TRBV7-2 and TRBJ1-2; D remains ambiguous. This CDR3 contains 13 residues. Trimming pared 1 base from V and 0 bases from J, leaving 3 bases between. Germline V gene sequence: CDR1 SGHTA, CDR2 FQGNSA. The CDR3 region is CASSLVSNYGYTF. The CDR3 DNA reads TGTGCCAGCAGCTTAGTATCTAACTATGGCTACACCTTC.

This clone was seen a single time. The gene calls are TRBV24-1 and TRBJ1-6; possibly TRBD1 for D (6 bases). The CDR3 has 14 amino acids. Germline V gives CDR1 KGHDR, CDR2 SFDVKD. V lost 7 bases and J lost 8, with 14 bases in between. The CDR3 sequence: CATRSGGPDSPLHF. CDR3 sequence (DNA): TGTGCCACCAGGAGCGGGGGGCCGGATTCACCCCTCCACTTT.

This chain joins TRBV24-1 and TRBJ2-3; D remains ambiguous. The CDR3 consists of 12 residues. The V end lost 9 bases, the J end lost 4 bases, and 10 bases lay between the germline ends. Germline CDR1 reads KGHDR; CDR2 reads SFDVKD. The CDR3 protein is CATSGSADTQYF. The CDR3 DNA reads as TGTGCCACCTCCGGGTCCGCAGATACGCAGTATTTT.

Here the CDR3 DNA reads TGTGCCAGCAGCTTAGGGAGGGTGAGCGGGGGGCCGGGAGATACGCAGTATTTT. As protein: CASSLGRVSGGPGDTQYF. The chain recombines TRBV7-6 with TRBJ2-3; 9 nucleotides line up with TRBD2. The CDR3 extends over 18 amino acids. V lost 1 base, J lost 5 bases, and 13 bases stayed unmatched. From germline, CDR1 is SGHVS and CDR2 FNYEAQ.

This clone is labeled as medium-sized. The chain uses TRBV24-1 and TRBJ2-2; D is possibly TRBD1 (6 bases). This CDR3 contains 15 residues. The germline V gene encodes CDR1 KGHDR and CDR2 SFDVKD. V lost 3 bases to trimming and J lost 5 bases, with 12 bases between them. The CDR3 sequence is CATSDRQGWTGELFF. In DNA, the CDR3 is TGTGCCACCAGTGATCGGCAGGGGTGGACCGGGGAGCTGTTTTTT.

This chain connects TRBV5-4 to TRBJ2-3; D might be TRBD2 (5 bases). Germline V gene lookup returns CDR1 SGHNT and CDR2 YYREEE (reference sequence). Trimming removed 3 bases at V and 5 bases at J, with 19 bases between. This CDR3 region has 16 residues. This chain's CDR3 is CASSYNGLVSGDTQYF. CDR3 nucleotides: TGTGCCAGCAGCTATAACGGACTCGTTAGTGGAGATACGCAGTATTTT.

V usage is TRBV14 and J usage is TRBJ1-1; no clear D. CDR3 length: 13 amino acids. Trimming took 3 bases from V and 4 from J, leaving 9 bases between them. Per germline, CDR1 SGHDN and CDR2 FVKESK. The CDR3 coding sequence is TGTGCCAGCAGCCAGGGGATTAGCACTGAAGCTTTCTTT. Translation gives CASSQGISTEAFF.

This clone was picked up a small number of times. The chain combines TRBV7-3 with TRBJ2-2; tentatively, D is TRBD1 (5 bases). Trimming stripped 5 bases from V and 1 base from J, with 11 bases between. The germline V gene has CDR1 SGHTA and CDR2 FQGTGA. CDR3 length: 15 residues. CDR3 region: CASSPFGQNTGELFF. For the CDR3, the DNA is TGTGCCAGCAGCCCGTTCGGACAGAACACCGGGGAGCTGTTTTTT.

The chain couples TRBV30 to TRBJ2-3, with 12 nucleotides matching TRBD2. The trim removed 5 bases at V and 6 bases at J, leaving 9 bases unmatched. CDR1 is GTSNPN and CDR2 is SVGIG in the germline V gene (reference sequence). This CDR3 has 15 amino acids. CDR3 in amino acids: CAWGMLAGGTDTQYF. CDR3 sequence (DNA): TGTGCCTGGGGGATGCTAGCGGGGGGGACGGATACGCAGTATTTT.

The chain recombines TRBV7-3 with TRBJ2-5; 8 positions agree with TRBD2. This CDR3 contains 16 residues. Trimming took 2 bases from V and 4 from J; bases not matched to a gene: 9. The germline CDR1 and CDR2 sequences are SGHTA and FQGTGA. The CDR3: CASSLRGAGVGETQYF. CDR3 DNA: TGTGCCAGCAGCTTACGGGGAGCGGGGGTGGGAGAGACCCAGTACTTC.

This clone was seen just once. The V and J genes are TRBV11-2 and TRBJ1-2, with 9 bases lining up with TRBD1. CDR1 and CDR2 (germline): SGHAT, FQNNGV. Unmatched junction bases numbered 11, after V lost 3 bases and J lost 6 bases. The CDR3 covers 16 residues. CDR3 nucleotides: TGTGCCAGCAGCTTCCGGGACAGGGCACTTGGGGATGGCTACACCTTC. Translated: CASSFRDRALGDGYTF.

This clone has a handful of counts. The rearrangement links TRBV7-9 to TRBJ2-1, with D possibly called TRBD1 or TRBD2 (7 bases each). This CDR3 is built from 17 residues. The germline V gene has CDR1 SEHNR and CDR2 FQNEAQ (reference sequence). Trimming removed 5 bases at V and 0 bases at J, with 17 bases between. CDR3 bases: TGTGCCAGCAGCGGCAGGGGGGGGGAACTCTCCTACAATGAGCAGTTCTTC. Protein sequence: CASSGRGGELSYNEQFF.

This chain uses TRBV5-1 with TRBJ2-5; the match to TRBD2 covers 13 bases. Germline CDR1 reads SGHRS; CDR2 reads YFSETQ. V was clipped by 2 bases and J by 3 bases; unmatched bases: 4. This CDR3 is 16 amino acids long. Written as DNA, the CDR3 is TGCGCCAGCAGCTTTCGACTAGCGGGGGGAAAAGAGACCCAGTACTTC. This sequence encodes CASSFRLAGGKETQYF.

The chain joins TRBV4-1 to TRBJ2-4, with D perhaps matching TRBD2 (6 bases). This CDR3 is 17 amino acids long. Germline CDR1 reads MGHRA; CDR2 reads YSYEKL. The ends were cut back, 0 bases at V and 0 bases at J, with 12 bases in the middle. CDR3: CASSQDRTTLAKNIQYF. Written as DNA, the CDR3 is TGCGCCAGCAGCCAAGATCGGACTACTCTAGCCAAAAACATTCAGTACTTC.

The gene calls are TRBV7-2 and TRBJ1-1; D gene uncertain. V gave up 2 bases and J gave up 1 base, with 8 bases separating them. The germline CDR1 and CDR2 sequences are SGHTA and FQGNSA. This CDR3 has 14 amino acids. The CDR3 bases are TGTGCCAGCAGCTTATATCGGACGAACACTGAAGCTTTCTTT. Amino acid sequence: CASSLYRTNTEAFF. Combining the CDR3 with reference TRBV7-2 and TRBJ1-1 gives the whole variable domain GAGVSQSPSNKVTEKGKDVELRCDPISGHTALYWYRQSLGQGLEFLIYFQGNSAPDKSGLPSDRFSAERTGGSVSTLTIQRTQQEDSAVYLCASSLYRTNTEAFFGQGTRLTVV.

The chain has TRBV6-4 and TRBJ1-2; 9 bases line up with TRBD1. V shed 2 bases, J shed 6 bases, and the junction held 4 bases outside the gene matches. The CDR3 contains 14 residues. From germline, CDR1 is MRHNA and CDR2 SNTAGT. CDR3 nucleotides: TGTGCCAGCAGTGACCCGGGACAGGGACATGGCTACACCTTC. Encoded protein: CASSDPGQGHGYTF.

This rearrangement joins TRBV6-4 to TRBJ1-1, with TRBD1 identical over 10 bases. The CDR3 has 15 amino acids. V shed 6 bases and J 5 bases; nucleotides not matched to a gene: 9. CDR1 MRHNA and CDR2 SNTAGT come from the germline V gene. CDR3 nucleotide sequence: TGTGCCAGCAGGATCCGGGACAGGGGCCCGACTGAAGCTTTCTTT. Translation gives CASRIRDRGPTEAFF.

The V call is TRBV24-1, the J call TRBJ1-2, with D tentatively TRBD1 (6 bases). From germline, CDR1 is KGHDR and CDR2 SFDVKD. V lost 4 bases to trimming and J lost 2 bases, with 10 bases between them. The CDR3 extends over 14 amino acids. This CDR3 is CATSENRVNYGYTF. Written as DNA, the CDR3 is TGTGCCACCAGTGAAAACAGGGTCAACTATGGCTACACCTTC.

This chain uses TRBV9 with TRBJ2-2, with D maybe TRBD1 (6 bases). CDR1 SGDLS and CDR2 YYNGEE come from the germline V gene. V was cut by 1 base and J by 4 bases, with 8 bases left in between. The CDR3 has 14 amino acids. The CDR3 is CASSVTGTTGELFF. In DNA, the CDR3 is TGTGCCAGCAGCGTAACAGGGACCACCGGGGAGCTGTTTTTT.